The next 14 T cell receptor beta chains were all read from a single sample in a study of OX40 agonist ivuxolimab in advanced cancers. Method: immunoSEQ multiplex PCR; TCRdb's copy keeps in-frame clones and lacks some. Here the sample spans approximately 90,000 clones, approximately 90% being singletons. Material: CD4+ or CD8+ T cells sorted from blood, obtained in a trial of the OX40 agonist ivuxolimab. The receptors stem from an adult with an advanced solid tumor such as melanoma, head and neck, liver or kidney cancer.

The gene calls are TRBV29-1 and TRBJ2-5; 8 nucleotides align to TRBD1. Trimming at V came to 3 bases and at J to 6 bases, leaving 3 bases not matched to a gene. Germline loops: CDR1 SQVTM, CDR2 ANQGSEA. The CDR3 consists of 12 residues. CDR3 sequence reads: CSVDDRGKTQYF. CDR3 nucleotide sequence: TGCAGCGTTGATGACAGGGGAAAGACCCAGTACTTC. The full variable domain, completed using reference TRBV29-1 and TRBJ2-5, is SAVISQKPSRDICQRGTSLTIQCQVDSQVTMMFWYRQQPGQSLTLIATANQGSEATYESGFVIDKFPISRPNLTFSTLTVSNMSPEDSSIYLCSVDDRGKTQYFGPGTRLLVL.

This sequence joins TRBV7-9 and TRBJ1-4, with D possibly being TRBD1 (5 bases). The germline V gene has CDR1 SEHNR and CDR2 FQNEAQ (reference sequence). The CDR3 consists of 12 residues. With 3 bases removed from V and 7 bases from J, the gap between germline ends came to 6 bases. The CDR3 nucleotides read TGTGCCAGCAGCTTTGGGGGTGAAAAACTGTTTTTT. Residues: CASSFGGEKLFF.

The chain links TRBV5-6 to TRBJ1-5; the D is unclear. The germline V and J ends were trimmed by 0 bases and 9 bases, with 7 bases remaining between them. Germline V lookup: CDR1 SGHDT, CDR2 YYEEEE. There are 12 residues in the CDR3. CDR3 region: CASSLVGRPQHF. The CDR3 DNA follows: TGTGCCAGCAGCTTGGTCGGGAGGCCCCAGCATTTT.

The CDR3 DNA follows: TGCAGCGTGTCACAGGGTTTATTAGGGAATCAGCCCCAGCATTTT. This gives the protein CSVSQGLLGNQPQHF. V usage is TRBV29-1 and J usage is TRBJ1-5; TRBD1 might be the D (6 bases). The V end lost 6 bases, the J end lost 4 bases, and 19 bases lay between the germline ends. Germline-derived CDR1 and CDR2 are SQVTM and ANQGSEA. The CDR3 length is 15 residues.

The chain recombines TRBV28 with TRBJ1-3; D gene unclear. From germline, CDR1 is MDHEN and CDR2 SYDVKM. This CDR3 has 15 amino acids. Trimming pared 5 bases from V and 1 base from J, leaving 12 bases between. In nucleotides, the CDR3 is TGTGCCAGCAGTCCAATCGATTCTTCTGGAAACACCATATATTTT. Translating gives CASSPIDSSGNTIYF.

Relative to its sample, this clone is medium-sized. The chain uses TRBV10-2 and TRBJ2-7; D tentatively fits TRBD1 or TRBD2 (5 bases each). Germline V gives CDR1 WSHSY, CDR2 SAAADI. This CDR3 comprises 11 residues. V was shortened by 4 bases and J by 7 bases, with 8 bases between the two germline ends. The CDR3 is CASSGGAEQYF. The CDR3 DNA follows: TGCGCCAGCAGTGGAGGGGCGGAGCAGTACTTC.

This clone has more than one count but fewer than ten. The chain uses TRBV29-1 and TRBJ1-5; weak D call: TRBD1 (5 bases). In germline, CDR1 is SQVTM, CDR2 ANQGSEA. The length of the CDR3 is 13 residues. The V end lost 6 bases, the J end lost 6 bases, and 15 bases lay between the germline ends. The CDR3 region has the DNA TGCAGCGTGAGCGAGGGGCAGGGTCAGCCCCAGCATTTT. Encoded protein: CSVSEGQGQPQHF.

This chain joins TRBV19 and TRBJ1-1; possibly TRBD1 for D (5 bases). Trimming cost V 7 bases and J 1 base, with 10 bases left between them. Germline-derived CDR1 and CDR2 are LNHDA and SQIVND (reference sequence). The length of the CDR3 is 13 residues. CDR3 sequence reads: CASTRQPNTEAFF. The DNA for the CDR3 is TGTGCCAGTACGAGACAGCCGAACACTGAAGCTTTCTTT.

The V gene is TRBV18, the J gene TRBJ1-1, with a tentative D call TRBD1 (6 bases). Per the germline V gene, CDR1 is KGHSH and CDR2 is LQKENI. CDR3 length equals 17 residues. V dropped 6 bases and J dropped 1 base, with 21 bases sitting between them. DNA for the CDR3: TGTGCCAGCTCCCAATCGATAACACAGGGAGGGAACACTGAAGCTTTCTTT. This gives the protein CASSQSITQGGNTEAFF.

This clone was seen only once. This sequence joins TRBV5-5 and TRBJ1-2, with D possibly matching TRBD1 (6 bases). Trimming removed 2 bases at V and 4 bases at J, with 15 bases between. The CDR3 length is 15 residues. From germline, CDR1 is SGHKS and CDR2 YYEKEE (reference sequence). As DNA, the CDR3 is TGTGCCAGCAGCTTAAGACGGGGGCCGTCCTATGGCTACACCTTC. This sequence encodes CASSLRRGPSYGYTF.

The chain recombines TRBV5-4 with TRBJ1-1, with TRBD1 matching 7 bases. Germline V gene lookup returns CDR1 SGHNT and CDR2 YYREEE (reference sequence). The trim removed 4 bases at V and 5 bases at J, leaving 14 bases unmatched. The CDR3 is 16 amino acids. CDR3 nucleotide sequence: TGTGCCAGCAGCCTCCCCCTAGGCAGGGGGGATACTGAAGCTTTCTTT. Translation gives CASSLPLGRGDTEAFF. Supplemented by reference TRBV5-4 and TRBJ1-1, the full variable domain reads ETGVTQSPTHLIKTRGQQVTLRCSSQSGHNTVSWYQQALGQGPQFIFQYYREEENGRGNFPPRFSGLQFPNYSSELNVNALELDDSALYLCASSLPLGRGDTEAFFGQGTRLTVV.

The chain joins TRBV19 to TRBJ1-2, with a possible D match to TRBD1 (5 bases). The CDR3 sequence is 13 residues long. V was trimmed by 3 bases and J by 6 bases, leaving 11 bases between them. Germline lookup yields CDR1 LNHDA and CDR2 SQIVND (reference sequence). Here the CDR3 DNA reads TGTGCCAGTAGTATGGGGAGGGGAGATGGCTACACCTTC. As protein: CASSMGRGDGYTF.

This clone occurred once. The chain couples TRBV29-1 to TRBJ1-2; D may be TRBD1 (5 bases). Trimming removed 3 bases at V and 8 bases at J, with 16 bases between. This CDR3 has 13 residues. Germline V gene data show CDR1 as SQVTM and CDR2 as ANQGSEA. The CDR3 DNA sequence: TGCAGCGTTGAGGGTCCAGGGCGTAGCGGCTACACCTTC. Encoded protein: CSVEGPGRSGYTF.

This rearrangement joins TRBV5-4 to TRBJ2-3, with D uncertain. Germline assignment: CDR1 SGHNT and CDR2 YYREEE (reference sequence). The length of the CDR3 is 16 residues. Deletions cut 3 bases from V and 1 base from J, with 15 bases between. The DNA for the CDR3 is TGTGCCAGCAGCTCCCGAAGTTGGTCGGGCACAGATACGCAGTATTTT. The encoded protein is CASSSRSWSGTDTQYF. Drawing the rest from reference TRBV5-4 and TRBJ2-3, the complete variable domain is ETGVTQSPTHLIKTRGQQVTLRCSSQSGHNTVSWYQQALGQGPQFIFQYYREEENGRGNFPPRFSGLQFPNYSSELNVNALELDDSALYLCASSSRSWSGTDTQYFGPGTRLTVL.